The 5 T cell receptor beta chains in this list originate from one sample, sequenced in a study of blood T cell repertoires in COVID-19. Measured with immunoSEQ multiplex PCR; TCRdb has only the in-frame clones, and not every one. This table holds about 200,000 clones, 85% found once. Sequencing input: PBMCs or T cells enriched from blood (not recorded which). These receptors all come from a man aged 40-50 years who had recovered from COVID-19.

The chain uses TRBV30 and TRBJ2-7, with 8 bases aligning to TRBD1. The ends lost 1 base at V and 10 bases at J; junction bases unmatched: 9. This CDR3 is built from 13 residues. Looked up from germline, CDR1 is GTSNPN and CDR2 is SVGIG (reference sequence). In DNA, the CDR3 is TGTGCCTGGAGTGCTGACAGGGGCGCAAACCAGTACTTC. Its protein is CAWSADRGANQYF.

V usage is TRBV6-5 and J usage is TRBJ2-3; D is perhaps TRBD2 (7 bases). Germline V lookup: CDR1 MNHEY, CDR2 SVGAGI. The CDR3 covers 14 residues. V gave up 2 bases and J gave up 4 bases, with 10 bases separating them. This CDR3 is CASSYRGAADTQYF. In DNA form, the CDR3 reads TGTGCCAGCAGTTACCGGGGGGCGGCAGATACGCAGTATTTT.

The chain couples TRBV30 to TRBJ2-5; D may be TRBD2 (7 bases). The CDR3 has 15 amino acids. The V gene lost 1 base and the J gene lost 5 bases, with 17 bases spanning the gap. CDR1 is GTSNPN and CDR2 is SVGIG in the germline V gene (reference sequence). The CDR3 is CAWSASQGRAETQYF. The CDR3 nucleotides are TGTGCCTGGAGTGCGTCGCAGGGGAGGGCGGAGACCCAGTACTTC.

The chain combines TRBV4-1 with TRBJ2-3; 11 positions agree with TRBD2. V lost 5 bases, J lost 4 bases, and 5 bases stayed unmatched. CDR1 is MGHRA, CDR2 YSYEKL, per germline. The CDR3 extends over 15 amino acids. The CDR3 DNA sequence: TGCGCCAGCAGCGTCGTACTAGCGGGAGCAGATACGCAGTATTTT. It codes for CASSVVLAGADTQYF.

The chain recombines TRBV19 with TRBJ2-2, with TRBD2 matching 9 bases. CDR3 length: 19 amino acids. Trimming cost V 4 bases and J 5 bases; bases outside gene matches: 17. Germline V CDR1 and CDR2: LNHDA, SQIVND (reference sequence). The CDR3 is CASSTIAGVSPGWTGELFF. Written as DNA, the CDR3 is TGTGCCAGTAGTACCATAGCGGGAGTATCTCCAGGTTGGACCGGGGAGCTGTTTTTT.